The sequence of this T cell receptor (beta chain) was determined in a study of OX40 agonist ivuxolimab in advanced cancers. Across the whole study: As their treatment, patients were administered ivuxolimab, an agonistic anti-OX40 (CD134) antibody.

Sequencing used immunoSEQ multiplex PCR; TCRdb keeps in-frame clones, though not all of them. The sample lists about 20,000 clones, around 82% occurring once. This clone turned up a few times. Any history of autoimmune disease or systemic immunosuppression disqualified patients. The CDR3 loop spans 14 amino acids. CDR1 PRHDT and CDR2 FYEKMQ come from the germline V gene (reference sequence). Trimming at V came to 8 bases and at J to 5 bases, leaving 6 bases not matched to a gene. The sample consisted of CD4+ or CD8+ T cells sorted from blood, taken in a trial of the OX40 agonist ivuxolimab. This sequence was found in an adult with an advanced solid tumor such as melanoma, head and neck, liver or kidney cancer. This sequence joins TRBV13 and TRBJ2-1; TRBD1 aligns across 10 bases. The CDR3 here is CASGIGTGDNEQFF. The CDR3 DNA is TGTGCCAGCGGGATCGGGACAGGGGACAATGAGCAGTTCTTC.